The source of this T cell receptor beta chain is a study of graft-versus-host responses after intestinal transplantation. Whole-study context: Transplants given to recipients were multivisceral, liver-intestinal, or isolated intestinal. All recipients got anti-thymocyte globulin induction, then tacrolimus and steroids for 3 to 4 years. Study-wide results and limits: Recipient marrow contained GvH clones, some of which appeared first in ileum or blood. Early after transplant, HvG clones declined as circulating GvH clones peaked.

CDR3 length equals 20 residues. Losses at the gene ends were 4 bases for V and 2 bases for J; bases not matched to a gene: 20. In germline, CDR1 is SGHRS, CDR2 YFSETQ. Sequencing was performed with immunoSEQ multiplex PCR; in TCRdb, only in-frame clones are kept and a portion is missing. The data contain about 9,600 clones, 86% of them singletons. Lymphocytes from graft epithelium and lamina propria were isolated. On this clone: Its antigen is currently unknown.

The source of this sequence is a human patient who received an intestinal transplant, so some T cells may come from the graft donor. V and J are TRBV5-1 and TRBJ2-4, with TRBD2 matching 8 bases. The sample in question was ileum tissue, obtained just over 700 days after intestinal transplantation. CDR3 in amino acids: CASSPHIMWREVGTKNIQYF. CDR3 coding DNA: TGCGCCAGCAGCCCCCACATTATGTGGCGGGAGGTTGGAACCAAAAACATTCAGTACTTC.